Below are 8 T cell receptor beta chains sequenced from a single sample in a study of blood T cell repertoires in COVID-19. The assay was immunoSEQ multiplex PCR, and TCRdb's table has in-frame clones only and misses some. Among some 50,000 clones listed, approximately 87% were seen once. The source material was peripheral blood. These receptors all stem from a man in his fifties with acute or convalescent COVID-19.

The CDR3, as DNA: TGTGCCAGCACCGAGCCTCAAAGCTCCTACAATGAGCAGTTCTTC. Translation: CASTEPQSSYNEQFF. The V call is TRBV6-5, the J call TRBJ2-1, with D uncertain. Per the germline V gene, CDR1 is MNHEY and CDR2 is SVGAGI. V lost 7 bases to trimming and J lost 0 bases, with 13 bases between them. The length of the CDR3 is 15 residues.

V and J are TRBV5-5 and TRBJ2-7; 9 bases align to TRBD1. Germline V gene data show CDR1 as SGHKS and CDR2 as YYEKEE (reference sequence). CDR3 length equals 13 residues. Trimming took 4 bases from V and 7 from J; bases not matched to a gene: 6. The CDR3 DNA reads TGTGCCAGCAGCGGGACAGGGCTTCGGGAGCAGTACTTC. Translated, it gives CASSGTGLREQYF.

This clone occurred a few times. The gene calls are TRBV4-1 and TRBJ1-2; a possible D gene is TRBD1 (5 bases). There are 15 residues in the CDR3. In germline, CDR1 is MGHRA, CDR2 YSYEKL. Trimming removed 3 bases at V and 2 bases at J, with 13 bases between. The CDR3 reads CASSQADSSNYGYTF. As DNA, the CDR3 is TGCGCCAGCAGCCAGGCCGACAGCTCGAACTATGGCTACACCTTC.

The CDR3 is CASSPSGQGERGANVLTF. The CDR3, as DNA: TGCGCCAGCAGCCCATCGGGACAGGGGGAGAGAGGGGCCAACGTCCTGACTTTC. The rearrangement joins TRBV5-1 to TRBJ2-6, with 11 bases aligning to TRBD1. Germline V gene sequence: CDR1 SGHRS, CDR2 YFSETQ. V lost 4 bases and J lost 4; bases outside the gene matches: 10. The CDR3 contains 18 residues.

The chain recombines TRBV28 with TRBJ2-7, with D unresolved. The germline gives CDR1 MDHEN, CDR2 SYDVKM. The ends were cut back, 3 bases at V and 3 bases at J, with 6 bases in the middle. CDR3 size: 12 residues. For the CDR3, the DNA is TGTGCCAGCAGTTTCAATAGCTACGAGCAGTACTTC. It translates to CASSFNSYEQYF.

This chain uses TRBV27 with TRBJ2-7, with a weak D call TRBD2 (6 bases). CDR3 length equals 14 residues. Trimming shortened V by 1 base and J by 2 bases, and 9 bases separated the two germline ends. Looked up from germline, CDR1 is MNHEY and CDR2 is SMNVEV (reference sequence). The CDR3 here is CASSLLGGAYEQYF. For the CDR3, the DNA is TGTGCCAGCAGTTTATTGGGGGGTGCCTACGAGCAGTACTTC.

The chain joins TRBV15 to TRBJ2-1; maybe TRBD2 (6 bases). Germline V CDR1 and CDR2: LNHNV, YYDKDF (reference sequence). Between the trimmed V and J ends, which lost 0 bases and 0 bases, there was a span of 6 bases. The CDR3 has 15 amino acids. CDR3 residues: CATSRERGSYNEQFF. The CDR3 DNA is TGTGCCACCAGCAGAGAGCGGGGCTCCTACAATGAGCAGTTCTTC. The full variable domain, its missing parts supplied by reference TRBV15 and TRBJ2-1, is DAMVIQNPRYQVTQFGKPVTLSCSQTLNHNVMYWYQQKSSQAPKLLFHYYDKDFNNEADTPDNFQSRRPNTSFCFLDIRSPGLGDTAMYLCATSRERGSYNEQFFGPGTRLTVL.

J is TRBJ2-2 and V is TRBV27; no clear D. The CDR3 is made up of 15 amino acids. Germline V lookup: CDR1 MNHEY, CDR2 SMNVEV (reference sequence). The ends were cut back, 6 bases at V and 2 bases at J, with 13 bases in the middle. Here the CDR3 DNA reads TGTGCCAGCAGATTCCACATGCCTAACACCGGGGAGCTGTTTTTT. Amino acids: CASRFHMPNTGELFF.